Following are 26 T cell receptor beta chains from one sample sequenced in a study of immune evolution from preneoplasia to lung adenocarcinoma. Only in-frame clones appear in the TCRdb table, and some are missing; sequencing was by immunoSEQ multiplex PCR. The sample lists around 10,000 clones; under 80% were seen once. Source material: FFPE minimally invasive lung adenocarcinoma tissue. Receptors were obtained from a person aged 60-79 years with lung adenocarcinoma.

The chain links TRBV5-4 to TRBJ2-7; D might be TRBD1 (6 bases). The CDR3 consists of 13 residues. The germline V gene encodes CDR1 SGHNT and CDR2 YYREEE (reference sequence). The ends were cut back, 5 bases at V and 3 bases at J, with 12 bases in the middle. For the CDR3, the DNA is TGTGCCAGCAGTCCTGGACAGTTCTACGAGCAGTACTTC. Translating gives CASSPGQFYEQYF.

The V and J genes are TRBV28 and TRBJ1-6; D unclear. This CDR3 has 14 residues. Per germline, CDR1 MDHEN and CDR2 SYDVKM. Between the trimmed V and J ends, which lost 6 bases and 4 bases, there was a span of 10 bases. The CDR3 reads CASRSEEYNSPLHF. The DNA for the CDR3 is TGTGCCAGCAGGTCGGAAGAGTATAATTCACCCCTCCACTTT.

V usage is TRBV7-8 and J usage is TRBJ2-7, with D possibly being TRBD2 (5 bases). Trimming left V 5 bases short and J 3 bases short, with 17 bases between. Germline-derived CDR1 and CDR2 are SGHVS and FQNEAQ. CDR3 length: 15 amino acids. This CDR3 is CASSPRSAAFYEQYF. CDR3 DNA: TGTGCCAGCAGCCCGCGGTCAGCGGCCTTCTACGAGCAGTACTTC.

Comments on this clone: The junction departs from the called germline gene at one end, perhaps through a read error. This sequence joins TRBV28 and TRBJ2-2; 9 nucleotides agree with TRBD2. Germline CDR1 MDHEN, CDR2 SYDVKM. The CDR3 extends over 14 amino acids. The CDR3 spells CANSRTSAAGELFF. The CDR3 DNA reads TGTGCCAACAGTCGGACTAGCGCAGCCGGGGAGCTGTTTTTT.

The gene calls are TRBV29-1 and TRBJ2-7, with TRBD1 matching 8 bases. V trimming: 3 bases; J trimming: 3 bases; junction bases outside the gene matches: 1. The CDR3 has 12 residues. Germline loops: CDR1 SQVTM, CDR2 ANQGSEA. CDR3 loop: CSVDGQGYEQYF. Here the CDR3 DNA reads TGCAGCGTTGATGGACAGGGCTACGAGCAGTACTTC.

CDR3 amino acids: CASSEIVDYGYTF. The CDR3 coding sequence is TGTGCCAGCAGTGAAATCGTGGACTATGGCTACACCTTC. The chain carries TRBV2 and TRBJ1-2, with D unresolved. This CDR3 has 13 residues. With 2 bases removed from V and 3 bases from J, the gap between germline ends came to 7 bases. CDR1 is SNHLY, CDR2 FYNNEI, per germline.

This clone showed up just a few times. The rearrangement joins TRBV18 to TRBJ1-1, with TRBD1 as a possible D gene (5 bases). Germline CDR1 reads KGHSH; CDR2 reads LQKENI. Trimming cost V 2 bases and J 5 bases, with 21 bases left between them. The CDR3 has 17 amino acids. The CDR3 loop is CASSPVFQGGEKTEAFF. The CDR3 DNA sequence: TGTGCCAGCTCACCAGTCTTTCAGGGAGGTGAGAAAACTGAAGCTTTCTTT.

The chain joins TRBV5-4 to TRBJ2-5; D might be TRBD1 or TRBD2, each matching 6 bases. This CDR3 comprises 14 residues. Germline CDR1 is SGHNT and CDR2 is YYREEE (reference sequence). Trimming stripped 0 bases from V and 5 bases from J, with 11 bases between. CDR3 in DNA: TGTGCCAGCAGCTTGGGGGGGGCCCAGGAGACCCAGTACTTC. Translated, it gives CASSLGGAQETQYF.

Comments on this clone: An end of the junction differs from the germline gene, which may be a read error. The rearrangement joins TRBV5-4 to TRBJ2-2; the match to TRBD2 covers 8 bases. The germline gives CDR1 SGHNT, CDR2 YYREEE (reference sequence). The CDR3 runs 18 residues. The CDR3: CASSQEVSGAFTTGELFF. The CDR3 bases are TGCGCCAGCAGCCAAGAGGTTAGCGGGGCATTCACCACCGGGGAGCTGTTTTTT.

The gene calls are TRBV2 and TRBJ2-5; tentatively, D is TRBD2 (5 bases). Per the germline V gene, CDR1 is SNHLY and CDR2 is FYNNEI. The length of the CDR3 is 13 residues. V was cut by 7 bases and J by 5 bases, with 14 bases left in between. This CDR3 is CASTTQTGETQYF. Written as DNA, the CDR3 is TGTGCCAGCACCACCCAAACGGGGGAGACCCAGTACTTC.

The chain uses TRBV6-4 and TRBJ2-3; 7 positions agree with TRBD1. The germline CDR1 and CDR2 sequences are MRHNA and SNTAGT. The ends lost 2 bases at V and 2 bases at J; junction bases unmatched: 7. The CDR3 length is 16 residues. CDR3 DNA: TGTGCCAGCAGTGACCACCGGGACAGTGACACAGATACGCAGTATTTT. Its translation: CASSDHRDSDTDTQYF.

The genes are TRBV12-5 and TRBJ1-6, with TRBD1 as a possible D gene (5 bases). Germline CDR1 is LGHNT and CDR2 is FRNRAP. The CDR3 loop spans 17 amino acids. Trimming took off 2 bases at V and 8 bases at J, with 19 bases between the two ends. CDR3 DNA: TGTGCTAGTGGTTTGCCCAAAGAGAGGGACGGCTATTCACCCCTCCACTTT. Amino acids: CASGLPKERDGYSPLHF.

The CDR3 DNA follows: TGTGCCAGCAGCCTAGAGAGGGGGGCTAATGAAAAACTGTTTTTT. It specifies CASSLERGANEKLFF. This chain links TRBV7-2 with TRBJ1-4; D might be TRBD1 (6 bases). V lost 5 bases, J lost 3 bases, and 13 bases lay in between. CDR3 length: 15 amino acids. CDR1 and CDR2 (germline): SGHTA, FQGNSA.

This clone was picked up a small number of times. V and J are TRBV5-6 and TRBJ2-2; TRBD1 matches 9 bases. J was trimmed by 5 bases and V by 3 bases; bases with no gene match: 2. The CDR3 contains 14 residues. Per germline, CDR1 SGHDT and CDR2 YYEEEE. The CDR3 reads CASSWDRVTGELFF. DNA for the CDR3: TGTGCCAGCAGCTGGGACAGGGTGACCGGGGAGCTGTTTTTT. The whole variable domain, filled in from reference TRBV5-6 and TRBJ2-2, reads DAGVTQSPTHLIKTRGQQVTLRCSPKSGHDTVSWYQQALGQGPQFIFQYYEEEERQRGNFPDRFSGHQFPNYSSELNVNALLLGDSALYLCASSWDRVTGELFFGEGSRLTVL.

This chain links TRBV10-1 with TRBJ2-2; TRBD2 matches 8 bases. V gave up 8 bases and J gave up 7 bases; unmatched junction bases: 9. CDR1 is WNHNN, CDR2 SYGVQD, per germline (reference sequence). The CDR3 totals 14 residues. CDR3 loop: CASSSGSRGGELFF. CDR3 sequence (DNA): TGCGCCAGCTCGAGCGGGAGTAGGGGCGGGGAGCTGTTTTTT.

The rearrangement uses TRBV30 and TRBJ1-1; weak D call: TRBD1 (5 bases). The V and J ends lost 0 bases and 8 bases respectively, with 7 bases between them. The CDR3 consists of 11 residues. Germline values: CDR1 GTSNPN, CDR2 SVGIG (reference sequence). The CDR3 is CAWSVAGEAFF. The CDR3 DNA reads TGTGCCTGGAGTGTTGCAGGGGAAGCTTTCTTT. Full variable domain (missing parts from reference TRBV30 and TRBJ1-1): SQTIHQWPATLVQPVGSPLSLECTVEGTSNPNLYWYRQAAGRGLQLLFYSVGIGQISSEVPQNLSASRPQDRQFILSSKKLLLSDSGFYLCAWSVAGEAFFGQGTRLTVV.

This clone has a handful of counts. This chain uses TRBV18 with TRBJ1-6, with TRBD1 identical over 9 bases. CDR3 length: 16 amino acids. The trim removed 5 bases at V and 9 bases at J, leaving 11 bases unmatched. In germline, CDR1 is KGHSH, CDR2 LQKENI. The CDR3 protein is CASSTDGQGLSSPLHF. The CDR3 bases are TGTGCCAGCTCAACCGATGGACAGGGGCTAAGTTCACCCCTCCACTTT.

V and J are TRBV29-1 and TRBJ2-3, with unresolved D. The germline V gene has CDR1 SQVTM and CDR2 ANQGSEA. The germline V and J ends were trimmed by 3 bases and 0 bases, with 4 bases remaining between them. The CDR3 is 12 amino acids. CDR3 protein: CSVEYSTDTQYF. As DNA, the CDR3 is TGCAGCGTTGAGTACAGCACAGATACGCAGTATTTT.

V gene TRBV7-9 combines with J gene TRBJ2-7, with TRBD2 identical over 9 bases. Losses at the gene ends were 2 bases for V and 2 bases for J; bases not matched to a gene: 4. CDR1 and CDR2 from the germline V gene are SEHNR and FQNEAQ (reference sequence). The CDR3 length is 15 residues. CDR3 nucleotide sequence: TGTGCCAGCAGCTTAACTGGCGGGAGGGCCTACGAGCAGTACTTC. Translation: CASSLTGGRAYEQYF.

The chain links TRBV2 to TRBJ1-5; D is unresolved. The CDR3 has 16 residues. Germline V gene lookup returns CDR1 SNHLY and CDR2 FYNNEI. Trimming left V 7 bases short and J 0 bases short, with 16 bases between. The CDR3 sequence: CASTGGMFNSNQPQHF. Written as DNA, the CDR3 is TGTGCCAGCACCGGCGGAATGTTTAATAGCAATCAGCCCCAGCATTTT.

The chain joins TRBV6-1 to TRBJ2-7; D remains unclear. This CDR3 has 10 residues. Trimming shortened V by 7 bases and J by 3 bases, and 4 bases separated the two germline ends. From germline, CDR1 is MNHNS and CDR2 SASEGT. DNA for the CDR3: TGTGCCAGCAATAACTACGAGCAGTACTTC. Amino acids: CASNNYEQYF.

This rearrangement joins TRBV6-4 to TRBJ2-1; D is uncertain. V was cut by 2 bases and J by 4 bases, with 6 bases left in between. The CDR3 runs 13 residues. Germline V CDR1 and CDR2: MRHNA, SNTAGT. The CDR3 protein is CASSDPDYNEQFF. In nucleotides, the CDR3 is TGTGCCAGCAGTGACCCGGATTACAATGAGCAGTTCTTC.

This clone has just a few counts. The chain has TRBV5-6 and TRBJ1-3; the D is unclear. Trimming shortened V by 4 bases and J by 4 bases, and 9 bases separated the two germline ends. CDR3 length: 13 residues. CDR1 is SGHDT, CDR2 YYEEEE, per germline. CDR3 nucleotide sequence: TGTGCCAGCAGCCCCCAACGGGGAAACACCATATATTTT. Translation: CASSPQRGNTIYF.

This chain links TRBV10-3 with TRBJ2-3, with TRBD2 matching over 8 bases. CDR3 size: 14 residues. The V segment lost 10 bases and the J segment 1 base; nucleotides outside the gene matches: 7. The germline V gene encodes CDR1 ENHRY and CDR2 SYGVKD. CDR3 in DNA: TGTGCCACCCAGCTCGGGGGGGGCACAGATACGCAGTATTTT. Translated, it gives CATQLGGGTDTQYF.

V gene TRBV4-2 combines with J gene TRBJ2-3; no clear D. CDR1 and CDR2 from the germline V gene are LGHNA and YNFKEQ. V was clipped by 5 bases and J by 0 bases, with 12 bases between them. The CDR3 totals 15 residues. CDR3 DNA: TGTGCCAGCAGCTCAACTACCGTGAGCACAGATACGCAGTATTTT. Translation: CASSSTTVSTDTQYF.

V and J are TRBV7-2 and TRBJ2-5; 9 bases line up with TRBD2. There are 13 residues in the CDR3. J lost 4 bases, V lost 5 bases, and 2 bases had no gene match. Germline CDR1 is SGHTA and CDR2 is FQGNSA. The CDR3 sequence: CASSRRGGETQYF. For the CDR3, the DNA is TGTGCCAGCAGCCGGCGGGGGGGAGAGACCCAGTACTTC.